Below are 17 T cell receptor beta chains sequenced from a single sample in a study of shared clonotypes between healthy human individuals. Clones were sequenced by immunoSEQ multiplex PCR, and TCRdb holds only the in-frame ones, with some missing. The sample lists roughly 700,000 clones, roughly 88% occurring once. The sequenced material came from memory CD8+ T cells from PBMCs. Documented subset: CD45RO+ cells pooled with CCR7-negative TemRA cells. The source of these receptors is a young man in good health. Some clones in this sample may be carry-over from other donors' samples.

This chain uses TRBV19 with TRBJ1-1; D may be TRBD1 (5 bases). The CDR3 has 13 residues. Trimming removed 9 bases at V and 2 bases at J, with 13 bases between. The germline gives CDR1 LNHDA, CDR2 SQIVND (reference sequence). The CDR3 protein is CASGDRDNTEAFF. CDR3 sequence (DNA): TGTGCCAGCGGCGACAGAGACAACACTGAAGCTTTCTTT.

The chain joins TRBV13 to TRBJ2-7; 7 bases align to TRBD2. Germline loops: CDR1 PRHDT, CDR2 FYEKMQ (reference sequence). J was trimmed by 4 bases and V by 5 bases; bases with no gene match: 5. The CDR3 length is 13 residues. CDR3 protein: CASSLGRLYEQYF. DNA for the CDR3: TGTGCCAGCAGCCTCGGGAGGCTTTACGAGCAGTACTTC.

This clone was found a few times. The rearrangement links TRBV2 to TRBJ1-4; no firm D call. The V end lost 6 bases, the J end lost 5 bases, and 19 bases lay between the germline ends. Germline V gene data show CDR1 as SNHLY and CDR2 as FYNNEI. This CDR3 comprises 16 residues. CDR3 in amino acids: CASSAHEFAPNEKLFF. As DNA, the CDR3 is TGTGCCAGCAGCGCCCATGAATTTGCCCCAAATGAAAAACTGTTTTTT.

This clone occurred once. The chain has TRBV5-1 and TRBJ2-7, with 11 bases identical to TRBD1. The CDR3 runs 16 residues. The germline gives CDR1 SGHRS, CDR2 YFSETQ. The junction had 5 bases not matched to a gene; V was cut back by 0 bases and J by 3 bases. This chain's CDR3 is CASSLEGTGGNYEQYF. DNA for the CDR3: TGCGCCAGCAGCTTGGAGGGGACAGGGGGAAACTACGAGCAGTACTTC.

The V call is TRBV5-3, the J call TRBJ2-7; TRBD1 matches 7 bases. TRBV5-3 is annotated as an ORF whose role is uncertain. The J segment lost 7 bases and the V segment lost 6 bases, leaving 10 bases of the junction unmatched. The CDR3 loop spans 13 amino acids. In DNA, the CDR3 is TGTGCCAGAACCATGACAGGGCCTAGGGAGCAGTACTTC. Protein product: CARTMTGPREQYF.

This clone was seen just once. The rearrangement links TRBV30 to TRBJ2-5; 8 nucleotides match TRBD2. From germline, CDR1 is GTSNPN and CDR2 SVGIG (reference sequence). The CDR3 is 14 residues long. V was pared by 0 bases and J by 1 base, with 1 base of the junction left unmatched. The CDR3 DNA reads as TGTGCCTGGAGTGTAGGGACTAGCCAAGAGACCCAGTACTTC. This gives the protein CAWSVGTSQETQYF.

The V and J genes are TRBV7-9 and TRBJ1-3; D uncertain. The V gene's germline CDR1 is SEHNR and CDR2 FQNEAQ (reference sequence). V gave up 1 base and J gave up 0 bases, with 10 bases separating them. The CDR3 loop spans 16 amino acids. CDR3 region: CASSLVPLSSGNTIYF. As DNA, the CDR3 is TGTGCCAGCAGCTTAGTTCCATTGAGCTCTGGAAACACCATATATTTT. The complete variable domain, with remaining parts taken from reference TRBV7-9 and TRBJ1-3, reads DTGVSQNPRHKITKRGQNVTFRCDPISEHNRLYWYRQTLGQGPEFLTYFQNEAQLEKSRLLSDRFSAERPKGSFSTLEIQRTEQGDSAMYLCASSLVPLSSGNTIYFGEGSWLTVV.

The rearrangement uses TRBV6-1 and TRBJ2-2; D perhaps matches TRBD1 (5 bases). The CDR3 runs 15 residues. Per germline, CDR1 MNHNS and CDR2 SASEGT. With 2 bases removed from V and 4 bases from J, the gap between germline ends came to 11 bases. In DNA form, the CDR3 reads TGTGCCAGCAGTGAACTATATCAGGGCACCGGGGAGCTGTTTTTT. This codes for CASSELYQGTGELFF.

The V gene is TRBV5-1, the J gene TRBJ1-4, with 9 positions matching TRBD1. J was trimmed by 8 bases and V by 0 bases; bases with no gene match: 8. CDR3 length: 16 amino acids. Germline values: CDR1 SGHRS, CDR2 YFSETQ. CDR3 loop: CASSLAWDRVTEKLFF. CDR3 DNA: TGCGCCAGCAGCTTGGCCTGGGACAGGGTGACGGAAAAACTGTTTTTT.

The chain carries TRBV27 and TRBJ2-2; D remains unclear. V shed 1 base and J shed 3 bases, with 15 bases lying between them. The V gene's germline CDR1 is MNHEY and CDR2 SMNVEV (reference sequence). The CDR3 has 17 residues. Here the CDR3 DNA reads TGTGCCAGCAGTTTATATCCGGGCAGTCCTTACACCGGGGAGCTGTTTTTT. It encodes CASSLYPGSPYTGELFF.

J is TRBJ2-7 and V is TRBV19, with 8 bases fitting TRBD1. The germline V gene encodes CDR1 LNHDA and CDR2 SQIVND (reference sequence). The CDR3 runs 14 residues. The trim removed 4 bases at V and 3 bases at J, leaving 5 bases unmatched. The CDR3 DNA reads TGTGCCAGTAGTAACGACAGGGGTGTCTACGAGCAGTACTTC. Residues: CASSNDRGVYEQYF.

A few counts support this clone. V usage is TRBV2 and J usage is TRBJ1-1; tentative D call: TRBD1 (6 bases). V dropped 9 bases and J dropped 5 bases, with 10 bases sitting between them. Germline CDR1 is SNHLY and CDR2 is FYNNEI. The CDR3 is 11 residues long. CDR3 bases: TGTGCCAGGCCAGGGGAGACTGAAGCTTTCTTT. It specifies CARPGETEAFF.

The gene calls are TRBV11-2 and TRBJ2-7; D remains ambiguous. The CDR3 consists of 12 residues. Trimming shortened V by 2 bases and J by 6 bases, and 8 bases separated the two germline ends. Germline lookup yields CDR1 SGHAT and CDR2 FQNNGV. The CDR3 sequence is CASSLPPAEQYF. Here the CDR3 DNA reads TGTGCCAGCAGCTTACCCCCCGCCGAGCAGTACTTC.

The gene calls are TRBV27 and TRBJ2-1; possible D gene TRBD1, 6 bases. The CDR3 has 13 residues. Per germline, CDR1 MNHEY and CDR2 SMNVEV (reference sequence). With 4 bases removed from V and 9 bases from J, the gap between germline ends came to 13 bases. CDR3 nucleotide sequence: TGTGCCAGCAGTTACAGGGTAAGGGGTGAGCAGTTCTTC. This sequence encodes CASSYRVRGEQFF.

DNA of the CDR3: TGTGCCAGCAGTTTATCATGGTACAATGAGCAGTTCTTC. Its protein is CASSLSWYNEQFF. The V call is TRBV27, the J call TRBJ2-1; D remains ambiguous. V shed 0 bases and J shed 4 bases, with 4 bases lying between them. The CDR3 spans 13 residues. The germline V gene encodes CDR1 MNHEY and CDR2 SMNVEV (reference sequence).

The V call is TRBV7-9, the J call TRBJ2-3; 9 bases fit TRBD2. CDR3 length: 16 amino acids. Germline V gives CDR1 SEHNR, CDR2 FQNEAQ (reference sequence). The V gene end was trimmed by 5 bases and the J gene end by 4 bases; junction bases not matched to a gene: 10. This CDR3 is CASSRIPGLAPDTQYF. CDR3 bases: TGTGCCAGCAGCCGCATACCGGGACTAGCACCAGATACGCAGTATTTT. Full variable domain (missing parts from reference TRBV7-9 and TRBJ2-3): DTGVSQNPRHKITKRGQNVTFRCDPISEHNRLYWYRQTLGQGPEFLTYFQNEAQLEKSRLLSDRFSAERPKGSFSTLEIQRTEQGDSAMYLCASSRIPGLAPDTQYFGPGTRLTVL.

The CDR3: CASSFKHHSNQPQHF. DNA for the CDR3: TGTGCCAGCAGTTTCAAACACCATAGCAATCAGCCCCAGCATTTT. The V gene is TRBV27, the J gene TRBJ1-5, with no clear D. The CDR3 contains 15 residues. Looked up from germline, CDR1 is MNHEY and CDR2 is SMNVEV (reference sequence). V was clipped by 3 bases and J by 0 bases, with 9 bases between them.